These 28 T cell receptor beta chains originate from one sample sequenced in a study of CXCR3-negative and CXCR3-positive naive CD8 T cells. 5' RACE with UMI labels generated the TRB cDNA libraries. TCRdb reworked the 5' RACE reads into one entry per CDR3 protein, no DNA. The sample includes about 130,000 distinct CDR3 sequences. Material: naive CXCR3- CD8+ T cells from blood. As to subset: CD45RO-CCR7+CD27+CD95- naive CD8+ T cells lacking CXCR3 (TNR3-). These receptors all come from a human donor in good health. Some clones in this sample may be carry-over from other donors' samples.

The chain is built from TRBV28 and TRBJ2-4; TCRdb calls TRBD1, which cannot be checked without DNA. CDR3 length: 13 amino acids. The germline V gene encodes CDR1 MDHEN and CDR2 SYDVKM. The CDR3 is CASSVGHINIQYF.

This chain links TRBV10-3 with TRBJ2-7; absent DNA, TCRdb's TRBD1 call cannot be checked. The CDR3 length is 15 residues. Looked up from germline, CDR1 is ENHRY and CDR2 is SYGVKD. The CDR3 sequence: CAISDPWTGAYEQYF.

This chain joins TRBV29-1 and TRBJ2-1. Germline-derived CDR1 and CDR2 are SQVTM and ANQGSEA. CDR3 length: 16 residues. CDR3 in amino acids: CSVETGRQGPYNEQFF.

The CDR3: CASSPTGNTTYF. This chain links TRBV11-2 with TRBJ1-3. The V gene's germline CDR1 is SGHAT and CDR2 FQNNGV. The CDR3 spans 12 residues. Combining the CDR3 with reference TRBV11-2 and TRBJ1-3 gives the whole variable domain EAGVAQSPRYKIIEKRQSVAFWCNPISGHATLYWYQQILGQGPKLLIQFQNNGVVDDSQLPKDRFSAERLKGVDSTLKIQPAKLEDSAVYLCASSPTGNTTYFGEGSWLTVV.

V is TRBV5-1 and J is TRBJ1-1; TCRdb returns TRBD1, unconfirmable since there is no DNA. This CDR3 is 13 amino acids long. Germline CDR1 and CDR2: SGHRS and YFSETQ. CDR3 amino acids: CASRLVGDTEAFF.

The chain couples TRBV12-3 or TRBV12-4 to TRBJ2-7; there is no DNA to check the TCRdb D call of TRBD1. CDR3 length: 14 amino acids. The CDR3 loop is CASIQDRYSYEQYF.

The chain joins TRBV20-1 to TRBJ2-1; the TCRdb call, TRBD2, lacks DNA for checking. This CDR3 contains 14 residues. Germline V lookup: CDR1 DFQATT, CDR2 SNEGSKA (reference sequence). CDR3: CSAASGGGFNEQFF.

The chain's CDR3 is CASDHRSGLANNEQFF. The chain employs TRBV12-3 or TRBV12-4 and TRBJ2-1; TCRdb designates TRBD2, a call that cannot be tested without DNA. CDR3 length equals 16 residues.

CDR3: CASSRTSGISSADTQYF. The chain recombines TRBV14 with TRBJ2-3; TCRdb returns TRBD2, unconfirmable since there is no DNA. Germline CDR1 SGHDN, CDR2 FVKESK. CDR3 size: 17 residues.

V gene TRBV29-1 combines with J gene TRBJ2-2. Germline V gene lookup returns CDR1 SQVTM and CDR2 ANQGSEA. The CDR3 spans 12 residues. This chain's CDR3 is CSVEFINRELFF.

The chain links TRBV12-3 or TRBV12-4 to TRBJ2-3. There are 15 residues in the CDR3. The CDR3 region is CASSQIELATDTQYF.

The chain is built from TRBV19 and TRBJ2-7; TCRdb returns TRBD1, unconfirmable since there is no DNA. This CDR3 has 14 amino acids. The germline gives CDR1 LNHDA, CDR2 SQIVND (reference sequence). The CDR3 protein is CATAIRQEDYEQYF.

V gene TRBV29-1 combines with J gene TRBJ2-7; TCRdb's assignment of TRBD1 cannot be checked, as there is no DNA. Germline V gene data show CDR1 as SQVTM and CDR2 as ANQGSEA. The CDR3 is 13 amino acids. The CDR3 sequence: CSVLGVVAGEQYF.

The rearrangement uses TRBV3-1 and TRBJ2-7; TCRdb outputs TRBD1, but without DNA this stays unchecked. In germline, CDR1 is LGHDT, CDR2 YNNKEL (reference sequence). This CDR3 contains 15 residues. This CDR3 is CASSPLPRGHYEQYF.

The chain combines TRBV28 with TRBJ2-5. The CDR3 has 15 residues. Germline-derived CDR1 and CDR2 are MDHEN and SYDVKM. CDR3 amino acids: CASSLVISFQETQYF.

CDR3 residues: CSARDGWRSPYEQYF. The chain joins TRBV20-1 to TRBJ2-7; absent DNA, TCRdb's TRBD2 call cannot be checked. The CDR3 contains 15 residues. Germline-derived CDR1 and CDR2 are DFQATT and SNEGSKA (reference sequence).

The V call is TRBV6-5, the J call TRBJ1-1. Germline CDR1 reads MNHEY; CDR2 reads SVGAGI. This CDR3 comprises 13 residues. CDR3 sequence: CASSAGRGTEAFF.

The V call is TRBV12-3 or TRBV12-4, the J call TRBJ2-1. The CDR3 is made up of 13 amino acids. The CDR3 here is CASSPWTYNEQFF.

The chain employs TRBV7-9 and TRBJ1-1. Germline CDR1 is SEHNR and CDR2 is FQNEAQ (reference sequence). There are 13 residues in the CDR3. The CDR3: CASSQSSATEAFF.

J is TRBJ2-7 and V is TRBV28; the TRBD1 assignment by TCRdb is unverifiable without DNA. Germline CDR1 is MDHEN and CDR2 is SYDVKM. This CDR3 is built from 14 residues. This CDR3 is CASRNGQNSYGQYF.

The genes are TRBV6-5 and TRBJ2-7. Germline-derived CDR1 and CDR2 are MNHEY and SVGAGI. The CDR3 covers 14 residues. The CDR3 protein is CASSYSQVFYEQYF.

The chain couples TRBV15 to TRBJ2-3; TCRdb proposes TRBD1, but this gene call is untestable without DNA. Germline V gene data show CDR1 as LNHNV and CDR2 as YYDKDF (reference sequence). This CDR3 comprises 15 residues. The CDR3 loop is CATSMGQLSTDTQYF.

The chain carries TRBV29-1 and TRBJ2-7; checking the TCRdb D call of TRBD1 is not possible without DNA. CDR1 is SQVTM, CDR2 ANQGSEA, per germline. The CDR3 totals 14 residues. The CDR3 protein is CSVVGPETSYEQYF.

The chain employs TRBV25-1 and TRBJ2-5; TCRdb reports TRBD1, a call that lacks DNA to check it against. Germline V gene sequence: CDR1 MGHDK, CDR2 SYGVNS. The CDR3 has 16 amino acids. CDR3 region: CASSALTGGIEETQYF.

The CDR3 spells CATGAPGGANEQFF. The genes are TRBV6-4 and TRBJ2-1; TCRdb proposes TRBD1, but this gene call is untestable without DNA. The germline CDR1 and CDR2 sequences are MRHNA and SNTAGT. The length of the CDR3 is 14 residues.

This clonotype shows up as medium-sized by frequency. CDR3 sequence: CASSPKTGTGIYEQYF. The rearrangement joins TRBV4-2 to TRBJ2-7; TCRdb outputs TRBD1, but without DNA this stays unchecked. The V gene's germline CDR1 is LGHNA and CDR2 YNFKEQ. The CDR3 is 16 residues long.

This rearrangement joins TRBV28 to TRBJ2-7; TCRdb's assignment of TRBD1 cannot be checked, as there is no DNA. The CDR3 covers 14 residues. The germline V gene encodes CDR1 MDHEN and CDR2 SYDVKM. The CDR3 is CASRPSGGSYEQYF.

The chain employs TRBV15 and TRBJ2-2; the D call from TCRdb, TRBD1, cannot be confirmed without DNA. CDR3 length: 16 residues. The V gene's germline CDR1 is LNHNV and CDR2 YYDKDF (reference sequence). The CDR3 loop is CATSRDRDRNTGELFF.